The 32 T cell receptor beta chains below were found in one sample sequenced in a study of blood T cells in healthy people across ages. Through a sample-barcoded 5' primer and a J-beta primer mix, a second PCR was run for roughly 7 to 12 cycles. One entry per CDR3 protein, called by TCRdb with MiXCR from the 5' RACE reads. The sample lists about a million distinct CDR3 sequences; approximately 49% were seen once. Material for sequencing was blood. These receptors all stem from a man aged 25-40 years in good health.

Concerning this clonotype itself: A clone one base away is much larger, so this may be a read error. The chain links TRBV21-1 to TRBJ2-7; the table's D call of TRBD2 was not tested on the DNA. TRBV21-1 is given as a pseudogene. This CDR3 region has 18 residues. This CDR3 reads CASSERETAVQGSYEQYF. The CDR3 DNA reads TGTGCCAGCAGCGAGCGAGAAACGGCAGTCCAAGGCTCCTACGAGCAGTACTTC.

This clonotype was found a few times. J is TRBJ2-5 and V is TRBV27; D unresolved. V was shortened by 0 bases and J by 9 bases, with 17 bases between the two germline ends. CDR3 length: 15 residues. Germline V gene data show CDR1 as MNHEY and CDR2 as SMNVEV (reference sequence). The CDR3 coding sequence is TGTGCCAGCAGTTTATCGCAGGCGGCGGTTAAGGCCCAGTACTTC. Translation: CASSLSQAAVKAQYF.

This clonotype showed up many times. The chain uses TRBV29-1 and TRBJ2-3, with 8 bases matching TRBD1. CDR1 SQVTM and CDR2 ANQGSEA come from the germline V gene. V lost 6 bases to trimming and J lost 3 bases; unmatched junction nucleotides: 5. CDR3 size: 13 residues. CDR3 sequence: CSVDRASTDTQYF. The CDR3 coding sequence is TGCAGCGTGGACAGGGCATCGACAGATACGCAGTATTTT.

The V and J genes are TRBV20-1 and TRBJ2-1; 10 bases map to TRBD2. This CDR3 contains 14 residues. The J segment lost 3 bases and the V segment lost 3 bases, leaving 2 bases of the junction unmatched. Germline V gene data show CDR1 as DFQATT and CDR2 as SNEGSKA (reference sequence). CDR3 loop: CSASGLADYNEQFF. The CDR3 region has the DNA TGCAGTGCTAGCGGACTAGCGGACTACAATGAGCAGTTCTTC.

Only a few counts were recorded for this clonotype. The chain is built from TRBV4-1 and TRBJ1-5; D is uncertain. CDR3 length equals 13 residues. Germline V lookup: CDR1 MGHRA, CDR2 YSYEKL. The germline V and J ends were trimmed by 4 bases and 7 bases, with 11 bases remaining between them. CDR3 in amino acids: CASSPRNEQPQHF. CDR3 coding DNA: TGCGCCAGCAGCCCACGAAACGAACAGCCCCAGCATTTT.

The rearrangement joins TRBV20-1 to TRBJ1-1; TRBD1 matches 9 bases. The germline V gene has CDR1 DFQATT and CDR2 SNEGSKA (reference sequence). This CDR3 spans 15 amino acids. The junction had 7 bases not matched to a gene; V was cut back by 1 base and J by 4 bases. CDR3 residues: CSARVRDREGTEAFF. CDR3 bases: TGCAGTGCTAGAGTACGGGACAGGGAGGGCACTGAAGCTTTCTTT.

This clonotype showed up just a few times. The chain links TRBV7-3 to TRBJ1-1; TRBD1 might be the D (5 bases). The CDR3 has 16 amino acids. Germline V lookup: CDR1 SGHTA, CDR2 FQGTGA. The germline V and J ends were trimmed by 3 bases and 0 bases, with 14 bases remaining between them. Written as DNA, the CDR3 is TGTGCCAGCAGCTTGCAGGGACGGTCCATGAACACTGAAGCTTTCTTT. This gives the protein CASSLQGRSMNTEAFF. The complete variable domain, with remaining parts taken from reference TRBV7-3 and TRBJ1-1, reads GAGVSQTPSNKVTEKGKYVELRCDPISGHTALYWYRQSLGQGPEFLIYFQGTGAADDSGLPNDRFFAVRPEGSVSTLKIQRTERGDSAVYLCASSLQGRSMNTEAFFGQGTRLTVV.

Concerning this clonotype itself: A read error may produce the germline difference seen at one junction end. The chain recombines TRBV20-1 with TRBJ2-7; TRBD1 might be the D (5 bases). The CDR3 loop spans 14 amino acids. CDR1 and CDR2 (germline): DFQATT, SNEGSKA (reference sequence). The CDR3 sequence is CNARETTGTWEQYF. In nucleotides, the CDR3 is TGCAATGCTAGAGAAACCACAGGTACCTGGGAGCAGTACTTC.

The gene calls are TRBV4-3 and TRBJ2-7, with D possibly TRBD1 on 5 matching bases. V was clipped by 0 bases and J by 4 bases, with 13 bases between them. The germline gives CDR1 LGHNA, CDR2 YSLEER. The CDR3 has 15 residues. CDR3 coding DNA: TGCGCCAGCAGCCAAGATCCCGACAGCTGGTACGAGCAGTACTTC. Amino acids: CASSQDPDSWYEQYF.

This clonotype was observed a handful of times. V usage is TRBV20-1 and J usage is TRBJ2-7, with TRBD1 identical over 8 bases. In germline, CDR1 is DFQATT, CDR2 SNEGSKA (reference sequence). V dropped 6 bases and J dropped 5; count of bases not matched to a gene: 15. The CDR3 loop spans 15 amino acids. The CDR3 reads CSASGMDRVLHEQYF. The CDR3 DNA reads TGCAGTGCCAGTGGGATGGACAGGGTTTTGCACGAGCAGTACTTC.

This clonotype occurred many times. The V gene is TRBV7-9, the J gene TRBJ2-5, with D unresolved. This CDR3 comprises 11 residues. The germline gives CDR1 SEHNR, CDR2 FQNEAQ (reference sequence). V lost 4 bases and J 3 bases, leaving 3 bases between the germline ends. The CDR3 bases are TGTGCCAGCAGCTCGAAAGAGACCCAGTACTTC. This encodes CASSSKETQYF.

The sample holds a few counts of this clonotype. CDR3 coding DNA: TGTGCCAGCAGTCGGACAGGGAAGACAGATACGCAGTATTTT. Translating gives CASSRTGKTDTQYF. The rearrangement joins TRBV28 to TRBJ2-3; 8 bases line up with TRBD1. The germline gives CDR1 MDHEN, CDR2 SYDVKM. The CDR3 runs to 14 residues. Trimming at V came to 5 bases and at J to 3 bases, leaving 4 bases not matched to a gene.

In the case of this clonotype: A much larger clone sits a single nucleotide away, making a read error possible. V and J are TRBV9 and TRBJ2-5; perhaps TRBD2 as D (8 bases). Deletions cut 2 bases from V and 8 bases from J, with 22 bases between. The CDR3 loop spans 16 amino acids. The germline V gene encodes CDR1 SGDLS and CDR2 YYNGEE. The CDR3 DNA sequence: TGTGCCAGCAGCGTTCAGTACAGGGGACTAGGGGGAACCCAGTACTTC. It yields the protein CASSVQYRGLGGTQYF. Full variable domain (remainder filled in from reference TRBV9 and TRBJ2-5): DSGVTQTPKHLITATGQRVTLRCSPRSGDLSVYWYQQSLDQGLQFLIQYYNGEERAKGNILERFSAQQFPDLHSELNLSSLELGDSALYFCASSVQYRGLGGTQYFGPGTRLLVL.

This clonotype occurred a few times. The V and J genes are TRBV20-1 and TRBJ2-7, with TRBD2 identical over 7 bases. The V gene's germline CDR1 is DFQATT and CDR2 SNEGSKA (reference sequence). This CDR3 region has 13 residues. V shed 5 bases and J 1 base; nucleotides not matched to a gene: 5. CDR3 loop: CSAPGLVSYEQYF. CDR3 DNA: TGCAGTGCTCCAGGACTAGTTTCCTACGAGCAGTACTTC.

The chain joins TRBV2 to TRBJ1-1, with a weak D call TRBD1 (6 bases). Germline V gene sequence: CDR1 SNHLY, CDR2 FYNNEI. The V gene lost 2 bases and the J gene lost 3 bases, with 10 bases spanning the gap. The CDR3 totals 14 residues. The DNA of the CDR3 is TGTGCCAGCAGTGAACAGGGGAGGCACACTGAAGCTTTCTTT. Protein product: CASSEQGRHTEAFF.

The V and J genes are TRBV6-2 or TRBV6-3 and TRBJ1-1, with a possible D match to TRBD1 (6 bases). The germline V and J ends were trimmed by 0 bases and 5 bases, with 10 bases remaining between them. This CDR3 has 14 amino acids. CDR1 and CDR2 (germline): MNHEY, SVGEGT. CDR3 residues: CASSYSQGGTEAFF. CDR3 in DNA: TGTGCCAGCAGTTACTCACAGGGTGGGACTGAAGCTTTCTTT.

The genes are TRBV5-4 and TRBJ2-1, with D unclear. Per the germline V gene, CDR1 is SGHNT and CDR2 is YYREEE (reference sequence). The CDR3 is 15 residues long. V was pared by 2 bases and J by 0 bases, with 9 bases between. The CDR3 reads CASSLNPSSYNEQFF. CDR3 nucleotide sequence: TGTGCCAGCAGCTTAAACCCGAGCTCCTACAATGAGCAGTTCTTC.

This sequence joins TRBV9 and TRBJ2-1; perhaps TRBD2 as D (6 bases). The CDR3 sequence is 14 residues long. In germline, CDR1 is SGDLS, CDR2 YYNGEE. V was cut by 4 bases and J by 7 bases, with 15 bases left in between. The CDR3 sequence: CASSFRDSMNEQFF. The CDR3 nucleotides read TGTGCCAGCAGCTTCCGGGACTCCATGAATGAGCAGTTCTTC.

The chain uses TRBV5-1 and TRBJ1-4; D perhaps matches TRBD1 (5 bases). Trimming pared 4 bases from V and 7 bases from J, leaving 11 bases between. The CDR3 runs to 13 residues. Germline CDR1 and CDR2: SGHRS and YFSETQ. The CDR3 is CASSRTGVEKLFF. The DNA of the CDR3 is TGCGCCAGCAGCCGAACAGGTGTTGAAAAACTGTTTTTT. Full variable domain (rest looked up from reference TRBV5-1 and TRBJ1-4): KAGVTQTPRYLIKTRGQQVTLSCSPISGHRSVSWYQQTPGQGLQFLFEYFSETQRNKGNFPGRFSGRQFSNSRSEMNVSTLELGDSALYLCASSRTGVEKLFFGSGTQLSVL.

The sample holds a few counts of this clonotype. The rearrangement links TRBV7-2 to TRBJ2-1, with D tentatively TRBD2 (5 bases). Germline V gene data show CDR1 as SGHTA and CDR2 as FQGNSA. V lost 9 bases to trimming and J lost 5 bases, with 14 bases between them. This CDR3 has 13 residues. The CDR3: CASRGSGDNEQFF. The CDR3 nucleotides read TGTGCCAGTCGGGGAAGCGGCGACAATGAGCAGTTCTTC.

The chain has TRBV20-1 and TRBJ2-5; D ambiguous. The CDR3 consists of 11 residues. Trimming removed 3 bases at V and 11 bases at J, with 13 bases between. Germline lookup yields CDR1 DFQATT and CDR2 SNEGSKA (reference sequence). CDR3 nucleotides: TGCAGTGCTAGGAATCGAGAGGAGCAGTACTTC. As protein: CSARNREEQYF.

This sequence joins TRBV20-1 and TRBJ1-2; D uncertain. V was cut by 5 bases and J by 7 bases, with 14 bases left in between. The CDR3 runs 12 residues. Germline loops: CDR1 DFQATT, CDR2 SNEGSKA (reference sequence). CDR3 in DNA: TGCAGTGCTCCGGCCGTAAGGGTTGGCTACACCTTC. Its protein is CSAPAVRVGYTF.

The chain carries TRBV5-1 and TRBJ2-3, with D tentatively TRBD2 (5 bases). This CDR3 region has 16 residues. Germline assignment: CDR1 SGHRS and CDR2 YFSETQ. V was clipped by 3 bases and J by 1 base, with 15 bases between them. In DNA, the CDR3 is TGCGCCAGCAGCTGGGGAGACCGGACGGGCACAGATACGCAGTATTTT. Protein sequence: CASSWGDRTGTDTQYF.

This chain uses TRBV12-3 or TRBV12-4 with TRBJ1-1; D perhaps matches TRBD1 (5 bases). CDR3 length equals 14 residues. V was clipped by 7 bases and J by 7 bases, with 19 bases between them. For the CDR3, the DNA is TGTGCCAGCACCCCGTGGGGCCCACCACGTGAAGCTTTCTTT. This translates into CASTPWGPPREAFF.

Here the CDR3 DNA reads TGTGCCACCAGCAGAGATTTGGAGGGTGGAGGCTACACCTTC. Its protein is CATSRDLEGGGYTF. The gene calls are TRBV15 and TRBJ1-2; unclear D gene. Germline V CDR1 and CDR2: LNHNV, YYDKDF (reference sequence). The CDR3 consists of 14 residues. Trimming left V 0 bases short and J 8 bases short, with 13 bases between.

This clonotype has only a few counts. The chain employs TRBV27 and TRBJ1-5; no definite D call. The germline V gene has CDR1 MNHEY and CDR2 SMNVEV (reference sequence). V dropped 2 bases and J dropped 3 bases, with 5 bases sitting between them. This CDR3 spans 13 amino acids. CDR3 in amino acids: CASSLGFNQPQHF. In DNA, the CDR3 is TGTGCCAGCAGTTTAGGGTTCAATCAGCCCCAGCATTTT.

The rearrangement links TRBV4-1 to TRBJ1-5; no clear D. The V end lost 2 bases, the J end lost 7 bases, and 33 bases lay between the germline ends. The CDR3 is 21 amino acids. Germline V gene lookup returns CDR1 MGHRA and CDR2 YSYEKL. This chain's CDR3 is CASSQRDGVPGGRTVGQPQHF. The DNA for the CDR3 is TGCGCCAGCAGCCAAAGGGATGGGGTTCCAGGAGGTAGGACGGTCGGACAGCCCCAGCATTTT.

Ten or more counts support this clonotype. The V call is TRBV27, the J call TRBJ2-1, with no clear D. The V and J ends lost 6 bases and 10 bases respectively, with 16 bases between them. The germline gives CDR1 MNHEY, CDR2 SMNVEV (reference sequence). This CDR3 comprises 13 residues. CDR3 nucleotide sequence: TGTGCCAGCAGCCGAGAAGGGCCGAGGGAGCAGTTCTTC. It encodes CASSREGPREQFF.

The chain has TRBV28 and TRBJ2-5; possibly TRBD2 for D (5 bases). The J call may be faulty, since TRBJ2-7 better matches the DNA end. CDR1 and CDR2 (germline): MDHEN, SYDVKM. The CDR3 runs to 15 residues. CDR3 coding DNA: TGTGCCAGCAGTTCGGGGTCCCACCCATCCTACGAGCAGTACTTC. Translated, it gives CASSSGSHPSYEQYF.

This clonotype was observed a handful of times. The chain employs TRBV5-1 and TRBJ1-2; D is unclear. The V end was cut by 6 bases, the J end by 5 bases, with 8 bases between. Germline V lookup: CDR1 SGHRS, CDR2 YFSETQ. The CDR3 is made up of 11 amino acids. The CDR3 loop is CASKAYYGYTF. CDR3 nucleotide sequence: TGCGCCAGCAAGGCTTATTATGGCTACACCTTC.

This clonotype was seen more than once but under ten times. This sequence joins TRBV15 and TRBJ2-4; tentatively, D is TRBD1 or TRBD2 (6 bases each). The CDR3 is made up of 16 amino acids. CDR1 is LNHNV, CDR2 YYDKDF, per germline (reference sequence). V dropped 0 bases and J dropped 3 bases, with 12 bases sitting between them. The CDR3 DNA reads as TGTGCCACCAGCAGAGATGGGGGGCAAGACAAAAACATTCAGTACTTC. The encoded protein is CATSRDGGQDKNIQYF.

The V gene is TRBV12-3 or TRBV12-4, the J gene TRBJ2-6; 10 positions agree with TRBD1. The V gene end was trimmed by 7 bases and the J gene end by 0 bases; junction bases not matched to a gene: 15. The CDR3 consists of 20 residues. CDR3 sequence (DNA): TGTGCCAGCACCCCTGACAGGGGGCTCCTCCCTAGCTCTGGGGCCAACGTCCTGACTTTC. It translates to CASTPDRGLLPSSGANVLTF.